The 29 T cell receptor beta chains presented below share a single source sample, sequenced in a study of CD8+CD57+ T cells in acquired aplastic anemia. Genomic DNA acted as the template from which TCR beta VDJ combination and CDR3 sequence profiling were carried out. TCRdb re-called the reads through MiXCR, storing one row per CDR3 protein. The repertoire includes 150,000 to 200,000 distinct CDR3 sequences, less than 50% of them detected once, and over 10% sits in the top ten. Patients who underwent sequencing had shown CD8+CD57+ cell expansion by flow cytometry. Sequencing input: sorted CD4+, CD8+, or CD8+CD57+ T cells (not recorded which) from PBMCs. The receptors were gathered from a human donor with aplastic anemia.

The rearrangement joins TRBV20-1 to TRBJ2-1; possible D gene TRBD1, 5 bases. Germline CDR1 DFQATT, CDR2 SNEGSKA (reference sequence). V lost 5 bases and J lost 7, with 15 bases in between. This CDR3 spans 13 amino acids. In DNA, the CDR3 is TGCAGTGCTCCACCCGGCACAGGAAATGAGCAGTTCTTC. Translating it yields CSAPPGTGNEQFF.

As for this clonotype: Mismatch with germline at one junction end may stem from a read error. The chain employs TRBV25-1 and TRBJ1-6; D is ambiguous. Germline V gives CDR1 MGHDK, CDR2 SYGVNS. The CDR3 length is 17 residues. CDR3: CASSARDRQVGGSTLHF. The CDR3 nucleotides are TGTGCCAGCAGTGCTAGAGATCGGCAGGTCGGCGGTTCAACCCTCCACTTT.

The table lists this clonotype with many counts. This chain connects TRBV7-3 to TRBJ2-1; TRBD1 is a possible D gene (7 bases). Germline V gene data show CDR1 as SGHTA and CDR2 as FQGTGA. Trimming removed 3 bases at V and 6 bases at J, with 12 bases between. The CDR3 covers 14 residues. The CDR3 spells CASSFQGGRNEQFF. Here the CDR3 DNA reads TGTGCCAGCAGCTTTCAGGGGGGCCGCAATGAGCAGTTCTTC.

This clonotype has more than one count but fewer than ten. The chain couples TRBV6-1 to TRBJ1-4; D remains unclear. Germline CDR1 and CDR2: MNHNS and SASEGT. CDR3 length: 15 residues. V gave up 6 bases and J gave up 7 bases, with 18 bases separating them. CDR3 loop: CASSPVSTLGEKLFF. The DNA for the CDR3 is TGTGCCAGCAGCCCCGTAAGTACCCTCGGTGAAAAACTGTTTTTT.

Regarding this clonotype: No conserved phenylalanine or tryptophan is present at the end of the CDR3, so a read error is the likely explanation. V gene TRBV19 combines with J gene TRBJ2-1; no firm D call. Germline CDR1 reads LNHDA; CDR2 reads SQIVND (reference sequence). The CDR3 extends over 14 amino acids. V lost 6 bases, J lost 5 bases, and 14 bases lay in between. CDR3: CASRSRPGHNEQFL. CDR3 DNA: TGTGCCAGTAGAAGTAGGCCGGGTCACAATGAGCAGTTCCTC.

This CDR3 reads CAMGGTANYGYTF. CDR3 nucleotides: TGTGCCATGGGGGGTACGGCTAACTATGGCTACACCTTC. This sequence joins TRBV10-3 and TRBJ1-2, with a tentative D call TRBD1 (5 bases). V lost 9 bases and J 0 bases, leaving 11 bases between the germline ends. Germline V gene sequence: CDR1 ENHRY, CDR2 SYGVKD. This CDR3 has 13 amino acids.

The CDR3 protein is CASSLGRASNYGYTF. CDR3 nucleotide sequence: TGTGCCAGCAGCTTAGGAAGGGCCTCTAACTATGGCTACACCTTC. V and J are TRBV7-6 and TRBJ1-2; D remains unclear. CDR1 and CDR2 from the germline V gene are SGHVS and FNYEAQ. CDR3 size: 15 residues. V dropped 1 base and J dropped 0 bases, with 9 bases sitting between them.

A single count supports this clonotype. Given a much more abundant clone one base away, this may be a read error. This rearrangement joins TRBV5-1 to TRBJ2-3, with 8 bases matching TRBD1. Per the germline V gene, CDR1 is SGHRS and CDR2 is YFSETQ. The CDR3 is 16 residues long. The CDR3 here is CASSLPSGGSTGTQYF. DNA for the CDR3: TGCGCCAGCAGCTTACCCTCAGGGGGCAGCACAGGTACGCAGTATTTT.

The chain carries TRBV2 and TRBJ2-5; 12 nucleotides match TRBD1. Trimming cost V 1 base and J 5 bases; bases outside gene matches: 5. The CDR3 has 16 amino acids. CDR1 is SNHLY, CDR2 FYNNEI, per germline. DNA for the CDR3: TGTGCCAGCAGTGAAGATGGGACAGGGGGCGGTGAGACCCAGTACTTC. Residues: CASSEDGTGGGETQYF.

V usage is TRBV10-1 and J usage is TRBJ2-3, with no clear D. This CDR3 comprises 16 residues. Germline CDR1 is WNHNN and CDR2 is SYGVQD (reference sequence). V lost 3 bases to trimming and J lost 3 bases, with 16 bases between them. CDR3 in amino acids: CASSDLGILETDTQYF. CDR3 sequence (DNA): TGCGCCAGCAGTGATTTGGGAATTCTTGAGACAGATACGCAGTATTTT.

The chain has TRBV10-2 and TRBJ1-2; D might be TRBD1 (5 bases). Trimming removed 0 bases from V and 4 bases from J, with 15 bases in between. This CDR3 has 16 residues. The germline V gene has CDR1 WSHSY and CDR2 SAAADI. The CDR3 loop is CASSESYPRVIYGYTF. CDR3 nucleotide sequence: TGCGCCAGCAGTGAGTCTTACCCCAGGGTGATCTATGGCTACACCTTC.

The CDR3 loop is CASSFTGTSGGGTDTQYF. The DNA of the CDR3 is TGTGCCAGCAGCTTTACCGGGACTAGCGGGGGGGGCACAGATACGCAGTATTTT. V gene TRBV7-3 combines with J gene TRBJ2-3, with TRBD2 matching 16 bases. This CDR3 comprises 18 residues. Trimming at V came to 3 bases and at J to 1 base, leaving 4 bases not matched to a gene. Looked up from germline, CDR1 is SGHTA and CDR2 is FQGTGA.

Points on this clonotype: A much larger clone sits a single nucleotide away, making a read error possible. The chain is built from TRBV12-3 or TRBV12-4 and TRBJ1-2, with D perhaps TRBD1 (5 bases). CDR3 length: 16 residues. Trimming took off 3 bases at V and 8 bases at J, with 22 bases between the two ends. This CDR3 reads CASSLGSSETGEGYTF. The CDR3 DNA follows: TGTGCCAGCAGTTTGGGCAGTTCGGAAACAGGCGAGGGCTACACCTTC.

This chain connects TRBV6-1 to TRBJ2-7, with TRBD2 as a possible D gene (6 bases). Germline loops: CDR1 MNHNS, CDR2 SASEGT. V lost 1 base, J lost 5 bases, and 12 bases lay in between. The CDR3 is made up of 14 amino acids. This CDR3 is CASSEGDSPHEQYF. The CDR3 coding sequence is TGTGCCAGCAGTGAAGGGGACTCCCCCCACGAGCAGTACTTC.

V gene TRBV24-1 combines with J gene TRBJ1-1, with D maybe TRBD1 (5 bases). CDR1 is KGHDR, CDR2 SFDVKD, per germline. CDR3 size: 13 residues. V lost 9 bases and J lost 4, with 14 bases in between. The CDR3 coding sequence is TGTGCCACCCGCGGCGTTGGGGGCACTGAAGCTTTCTTT. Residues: CATRGVGGTEAFF.

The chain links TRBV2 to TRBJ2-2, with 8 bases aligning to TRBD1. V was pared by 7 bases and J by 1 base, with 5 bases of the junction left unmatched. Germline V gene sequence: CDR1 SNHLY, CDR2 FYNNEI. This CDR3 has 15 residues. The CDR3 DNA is TGTGCCAGCACCGGACAGGGTTTGAACACCGGGGAGCTGTTTTTT. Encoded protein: CASTGQGLNTGELFF.

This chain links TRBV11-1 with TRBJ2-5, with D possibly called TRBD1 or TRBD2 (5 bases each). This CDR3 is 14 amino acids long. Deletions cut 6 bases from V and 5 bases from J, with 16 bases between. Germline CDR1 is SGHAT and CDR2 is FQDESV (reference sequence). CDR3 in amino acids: CASRHRGPRETQYF. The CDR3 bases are TGTGCCAGCAGACACCGGGGCCCCCGGGAGACCCAGTACTTC.

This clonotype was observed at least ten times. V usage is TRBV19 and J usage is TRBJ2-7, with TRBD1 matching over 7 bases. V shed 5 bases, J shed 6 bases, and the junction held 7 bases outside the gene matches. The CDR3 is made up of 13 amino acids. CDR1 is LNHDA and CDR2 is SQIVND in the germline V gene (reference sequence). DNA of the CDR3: TGTGCCAGTAGTCCTACAGGGGACGGCGAGCAGTACTTC. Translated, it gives CASSPTGDGEQYF.

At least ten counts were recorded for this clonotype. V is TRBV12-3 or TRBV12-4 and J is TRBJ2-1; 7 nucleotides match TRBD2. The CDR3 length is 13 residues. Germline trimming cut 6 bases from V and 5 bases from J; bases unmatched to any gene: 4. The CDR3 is CASRQRDHNEQFF. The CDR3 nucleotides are TGTGCCAGCAGGCAGCGGGACCACAATGAGCAGTTCTTC.

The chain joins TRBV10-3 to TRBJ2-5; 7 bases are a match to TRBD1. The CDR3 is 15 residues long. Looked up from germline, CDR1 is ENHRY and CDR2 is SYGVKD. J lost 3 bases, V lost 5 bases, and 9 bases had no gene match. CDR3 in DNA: TGTGCCATCAGTCCGGGACAGAGGCCAGAAGAGACCCAGTACTTC. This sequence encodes CAISPGQRPEETQYF.

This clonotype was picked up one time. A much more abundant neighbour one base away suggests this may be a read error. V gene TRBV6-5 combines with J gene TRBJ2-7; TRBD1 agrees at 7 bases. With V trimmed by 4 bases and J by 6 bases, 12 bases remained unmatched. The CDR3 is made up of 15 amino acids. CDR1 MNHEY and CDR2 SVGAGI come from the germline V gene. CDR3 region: CASSSEGDSHSEQYF. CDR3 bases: TGTGCCAGCAGTTCTGAGGGGGACAGTCATAGCGAGCAGTACTTC.

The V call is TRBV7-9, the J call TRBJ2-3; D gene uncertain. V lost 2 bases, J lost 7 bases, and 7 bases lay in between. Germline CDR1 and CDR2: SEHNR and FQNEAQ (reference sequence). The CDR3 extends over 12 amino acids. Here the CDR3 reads CASSLIWYTQYF. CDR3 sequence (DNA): TGTGCCAGCAGCTTAATTTGGTATACGCAGTATTTT.

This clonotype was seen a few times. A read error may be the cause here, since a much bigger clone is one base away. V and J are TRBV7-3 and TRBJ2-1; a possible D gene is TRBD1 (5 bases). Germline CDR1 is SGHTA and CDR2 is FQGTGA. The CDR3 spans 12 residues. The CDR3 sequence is CASGFNQGEQFF. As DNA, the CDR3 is TGTGCCAGCGGCTTCAACCAGGGTGAGCAGTTCTTC.

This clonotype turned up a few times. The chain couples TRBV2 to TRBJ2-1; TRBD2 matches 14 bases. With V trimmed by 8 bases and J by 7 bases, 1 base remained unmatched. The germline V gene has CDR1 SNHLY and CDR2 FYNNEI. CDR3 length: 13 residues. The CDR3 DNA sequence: TGTGCCAGCCGACTAGCGGGAGGGAATGAGCAGTTCTTC. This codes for CASRLAGGNEQFF.

The CDR3 sequence is CASSMTSGGLTQHF. The CDR3 coding sequence is TGTGCCAGTAGTATGACTAGCGGGGGGTTGACCCAGCATTTT. The chain recombines TRBV19 with TRBJ1-5; D might be TRBD1 (5 bases). Germline CDR1 LNHDA, CDR2 SQIVND (reference sequence). The V end lost 3 bases, the J end lost 11 bases, and 17 bases lay between the germline ends. The length of the CDR3 is 14 residues.

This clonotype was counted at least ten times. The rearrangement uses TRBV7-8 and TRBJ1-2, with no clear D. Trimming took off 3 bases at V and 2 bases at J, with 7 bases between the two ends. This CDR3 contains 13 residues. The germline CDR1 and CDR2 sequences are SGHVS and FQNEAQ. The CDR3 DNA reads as TGTGCCAGCAGCTTGGCGTCGAACTATGGCTACACCTTC. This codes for CASSLASNYGYTF.

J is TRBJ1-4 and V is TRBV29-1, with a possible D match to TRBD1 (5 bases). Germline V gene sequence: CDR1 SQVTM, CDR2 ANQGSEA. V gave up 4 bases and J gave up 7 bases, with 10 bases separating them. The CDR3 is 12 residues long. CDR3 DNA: TGCAGCGTTGCCAGGGACGGTGAAAAACTGTTTTTT. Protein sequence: CSVARDGEKLFF.

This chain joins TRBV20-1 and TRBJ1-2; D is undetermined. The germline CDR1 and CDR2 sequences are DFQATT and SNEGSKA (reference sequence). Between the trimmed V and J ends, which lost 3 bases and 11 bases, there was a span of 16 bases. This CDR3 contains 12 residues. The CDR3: CSARPFEGRYTF. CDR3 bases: TGCAGTGCTAGGCCCTTCGAGGGAAGGTACACCTTC.

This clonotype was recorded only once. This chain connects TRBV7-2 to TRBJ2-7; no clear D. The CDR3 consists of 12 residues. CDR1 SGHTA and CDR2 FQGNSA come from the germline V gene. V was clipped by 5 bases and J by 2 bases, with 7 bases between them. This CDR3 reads CASSHGAYEQYF. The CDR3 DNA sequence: TGTGCCAGCAGCCATGGGGCCTACGAGCAGTACTTC. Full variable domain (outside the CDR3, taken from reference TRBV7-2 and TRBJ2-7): GAGVSQSPSNKVTEKGKDVELRCDPISGHTALYWYRQSLGQGLEFLIYFQGNSAPDKSGLPSDRFSAERTGGSVSTLTIQRTQQEDSAVYLCASSHGAYEQYFGPGTRLTVT.